The 2 T cell receptor beta chains listed next were all sequenced from one sample in a study of shared clonotypes between healthy human individuals. The protocol was immunoSEQ multiplex PCR, while the TCRdb copy is restricted to in-frame clones and leaves out a portion. The data show some 2,500,000 clones, approximately 94% seen once. Specimen: naive CD4+ T cells from PBMCs. Regarding subset: CD45RA+ positively selected. Receptors originate from a man younger than 30 in good health. Some clones in this sample may be carry-over from other donors' samples.

V and J are TRBV4-3 and TRBJ2-2; D may be TRBD1 or TRBD2 (5 bases each). CDR3 length: 16 amino acids. V was shortened by 0 bases and J by 4 bases, with 12 bases between the two germline ends. Germline loops: CDR1 LGHNA, CDR2 YSLEER. CDR3 residues: CASSQDPRGTTGELFF. DNA for the CDR3: TGCGCCAGCAGCCAAGATCCTAGAGGGACCACCGGGGAGCTGTTTTTT.

The chain carries TRBV11-1 and TRBJ2-7; D may be TRBD2 (6 bases). The V end lost 1 base, the J end lost 2 bases, and 12 bases lay between the germline ends. The CDR3 is made up of 15 amino acids. Germline CDR1 is SGHAT and CDR2 is FQDESV (reference sequence). CDR3 DNA: TGTGCCAGCAGCTTAGATCCGGGGGTCGCCTACGAGCAGTACTTC. Amino acid sequence: CASSLDPGVAYEQYF.